The rows below give T cell receptor beta chains drawn from one sample of a study of vaccination and CD4 T cells after COVID-19. The antigens for these receptors are not known. TCRdb fed the PCR reads into MiXCR, producing one record per CDR3 protein. The sample records roughly 8,000 distinct CDR3 sequences, around 49% being singletons. Input material: CD4+ T cells from blood, cultured in vitro. Receptor source: a human donor who had recovered from COVID-19. Each CDR3 is given with its conserved first and last residue. The order of the fields is V gene, clone size, CDR3 protein. The size entry is marked missing in some rows and otherwise reads once, few, many or a size class.

TRBV4-3,.,CASSQAAWSTEAFF
TRBV5-1,.,CASSRSGQGALETQYF
TRBV20-1,few,CSARSTGHSTNEKLFF
TRBV30,.,CAWSPGRRPTDTQYF
TRBV6-5,few,CASSYSDSSGNTIYF
TRBV2,.,CASSARQTYEQYF
TRBV6-5,.,CASSYWGTGDTEAFF
TRBV9,.,CASSVVDETLHGYTF
TRBV7-9,.,CASSRAGDTEAFF
TRBV4-2,.,CASSTQGSSTDTQYF
TRBV19,.,CASRRAALAGGDTQYF
TRBV20-1,.,CSARDRAQETQYF
TRBV21-1,once,CASSGQGVDNEQFF
TRBV7-8,.,CASSPNQGARNNEKLFF
TRBV11-2,.,CASSSIRNTETFF
TRBV21-1,medium-sized,CASQGELGGFTEAFF
TRBV7-2,.,CASSLGLAGVTDTQYF
TRBV7-9,large,CASSFIPARMVQPQHF
TRBV2,.,CASTGSLQETQYF
TRBV6-5,.,CASSYPGFWGSPLHF
TRBV9,.,CASSVEDLGYGYTF
TRBV11-1,.,CASSPPGTSGGGTQYF
TRBV5-6,few,CASSLELWNTEAFF
TRBV11-3,.,CASSLGSVNEQFF
TRBV5-1,once,CASSLQGQSNQPQHF
TRBV24-1,.,CATSDESGSFRDTQYF
TRBV7-8,once,CASSLEVGGPYEQYF
TRBV6-1,few,CASTSSGGGETQYF
TRBV6-1,.,CASSDTVWAPLHF
TRBV6-5,few,CASSYNAGSYNSPLHF
TRBV30,.,CAWSVAGGSTEAFF
TRBV7-6,.,CASSLGWGDNQPQHF
TRBV7-9,few,CASSPRTATGELFF
TRBV7-8,.,CASSFPSGQTTDTQYF
TRBV6-5,few,CASSFSDRAGGYTF
TRBV4-1,.,CASSQAPTANYGYTF
TRBV2,.,CASSADFPLHF
TRBV20-1,.,CSAPGGATRDTQYF